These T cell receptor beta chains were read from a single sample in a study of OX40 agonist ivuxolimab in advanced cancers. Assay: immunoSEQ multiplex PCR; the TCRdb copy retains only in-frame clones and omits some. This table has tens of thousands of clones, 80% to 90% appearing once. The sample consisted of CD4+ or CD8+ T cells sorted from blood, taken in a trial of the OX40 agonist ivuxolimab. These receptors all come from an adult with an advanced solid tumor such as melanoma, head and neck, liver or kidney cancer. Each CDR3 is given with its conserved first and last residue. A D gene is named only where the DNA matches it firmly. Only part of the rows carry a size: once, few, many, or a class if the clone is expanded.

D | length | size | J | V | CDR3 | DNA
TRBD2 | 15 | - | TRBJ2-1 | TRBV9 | CASSTRLAGYNEQFF | TGTGCCAGCAGCACGAGACTAGCGGGCTACAATGAGCAGTTCTTC
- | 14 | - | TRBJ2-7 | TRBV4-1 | CASSRGASPSEQYF | TGCGCCAGCAGCCGGGGAGCTTCACCCTCCGAGCAGTACTTC
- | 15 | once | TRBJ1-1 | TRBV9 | CASSANTGMNTEAFF | TGTGCCAGCAGCGCCAACACAGGGATGAACACTGAAGCTTTCTTT
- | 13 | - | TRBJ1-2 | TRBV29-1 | CSVKGGTGGGYTF | TGCAGCGTTAAGGGTGGGACGGGAGGAGGCTACACCTTC
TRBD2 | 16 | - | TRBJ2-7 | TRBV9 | CASSVGLAESSYEQYF | TGTGCCAGCAGCGTCGGACTAGCGGAAAGCTCCTACGAGCAGTACTTC
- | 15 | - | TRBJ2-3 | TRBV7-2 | CASSLGVRGTDTQYF | TGTGCCAGCAGCTTAGGGGTTCGAGGCACAGATACGCAGTATTTT
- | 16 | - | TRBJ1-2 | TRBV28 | CASSHFLGVVNYGYTF | TGTGCCAGCAGCCACTTTTTAGGCGTTGTGAACTATGGCTACACCTTC
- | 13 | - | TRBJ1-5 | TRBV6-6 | CASRLQESQPQHF | TGTGCCAGCAGACTACAAGAGTCTCAGCCCCAGCATTTT
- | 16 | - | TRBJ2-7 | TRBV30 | CAWSVLMRGRSYEQYF | TGTGCCTGGAGTGTACTAATGCGGGGGCGATCCTACGAGCAGTACTTC
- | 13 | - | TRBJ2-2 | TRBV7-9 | CAEGSLDTGELFF | TGTGCCGAGGGAAGTTTAGACACCGGGGAGCTGTTTTTT
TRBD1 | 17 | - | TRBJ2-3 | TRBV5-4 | CASSVDRGHIRTDTQYF | TGTGCCAGCAGCGTGGACAGGGGGCACATACGCACAGATACGCAGTATTTT
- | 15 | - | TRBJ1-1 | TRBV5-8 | CASSLGLGLNTEAFF | TGTGCCAGCAGCTTGGGGCTAGGATTGAACACTGAAGCTTTCTTT
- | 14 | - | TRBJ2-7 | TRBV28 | CASSPGWRSYEQYF | TGTGCCAGCAGTCCAGGCTGGCGGTCCTACGAGCAGTACTTC
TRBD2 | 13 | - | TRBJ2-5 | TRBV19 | CASSKGLAETQYF | TGTGCCAGTAGTAAGGGACTAGCAGAGACCCAGTACTTC
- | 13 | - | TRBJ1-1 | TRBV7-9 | CASIPEGRAEAFF | TGTGCCAGCATCCCCGAGGGGCGGGCTGAAGCTTTCTTT
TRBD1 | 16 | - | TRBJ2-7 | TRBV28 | CASSLRLGTGSYEQYF | TGTGCCAGCAGTCTTAGACTCGGGACAGGGAGCTACGAGCAGTACTTC
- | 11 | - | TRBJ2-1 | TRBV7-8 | CASRTGTTWFF | TGTGCCAGCAGAACCGGGACAACATGGTTCTTC
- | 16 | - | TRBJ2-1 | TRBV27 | CASSSPWGGAVNEQFF | TGTGCCAGCAGTTCCCCTTGGGGGGGCGCGGTTAATGAGCAGTTCTTC
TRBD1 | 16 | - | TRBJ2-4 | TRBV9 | CASSDGTGDQWDIQYF | TGTGCCAGCAGCGACGGGACAGGGGACCAGTGGGACATTCAGTACTTC
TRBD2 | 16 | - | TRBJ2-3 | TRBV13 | CASSPTGTKHTDTQYF | TGTGCCAGCAGCCCGACCGGGACTAAACATACAGATACGCAGTATTTT
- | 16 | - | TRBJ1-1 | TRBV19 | CASSNTQGKGNTEAFF | TGTGCCAGTAGCAACACCCAAGGAAAAGGGAACACTGAAGCTTTCTTT
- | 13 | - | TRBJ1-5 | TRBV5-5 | CASSLVDNQPQHF | TGTGCCAGCAGCTTGGTCGACAATCAGCCCCAGCATTTT
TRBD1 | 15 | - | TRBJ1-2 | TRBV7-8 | CASTPSPGQGDGYTF | TGTGCCAGCACCCCAAGCCCGGGACAGGGGGATGGCTACACCTTC
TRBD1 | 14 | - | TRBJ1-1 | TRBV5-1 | CASSLQGVGDEAFF | TGCGCCAGCAGCTTGCAGGGGGTCGGTGACGAAGCTTTCTTT
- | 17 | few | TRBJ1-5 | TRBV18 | CASSPRAPQAYNQPQHF | TGTGCCAGCTCACCACGAGCGCCACAGGCGTACAATCAGCCCCAGCATTTT
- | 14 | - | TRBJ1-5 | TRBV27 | CASSPRRNGQPQHF | TGTGCCAGCAGTCCACGACGGAACGGTCAGCCCCAGCATTTT
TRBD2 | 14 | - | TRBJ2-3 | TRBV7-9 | CASSSREDEDTQYF | TGTGCCAGCAGCTCCCGGGAGGATGAGGATACGCAGTATTTT